What follows are 26 T cell receptor beta chains derived from one specimen sequenced in a study of OX40 agonist ivuxolimab in advanced cancers. Sequencing was performed with immunoSEQ multiplex PCR; in TCRdb, only in-frame clones are kept and a portion is missing. The repertoire includes fewer than 45,000 clones, 80% to 85% of them detected once, and approximately 2% sits in the top ten. The specimen was CD4+ or CD8+ T cells sorted from blood, collected in a trial of the OX40 agonist ivuxolimab. These receptors originate from an adult with an advanced solid tumor such as melanoma, head and neck, liver or kidney cancer.

The rearrangement links TRBV6-4 to TRBJ2-2, with D possibly being TRBD2 (6 bases). Looked up from germline, CDR1 is MRHNA and CDR2 is SNTAGT. V lost 4 bases, J lost 0 bases, and 9 bases lay in between. This CDR3 comprises 15 residues. CDR3 sequence: CASSAGGTNTGELFF. The CDR3 nucleotides read TGTGCCAGCAGTGCTGGCGGGACGAACACCGGGGAGCTGTTTTTT.

The chain recombines TRBV30 with TRBJ2-7, with D perhaps TRBD2 (6 bases). The V end lost 0 bases, the J end lost 0 bases, and 9 bases lay between the germline ends. The CDR3 contains 14 residues. Germline CDR1 reads GTSNPN; CDR2 reads SVGIG (reference sequence). Written as DNA, the CDR3 is TGTGCCTGGAGTGTATTGGGAGGCTCCTACGAGCAGTACTTC. Its protein product is CAWSVLGGSYEQYF.

The chain carries TRBV6-1 and TRBJ2-2; D is undetermined. Trimming left V 2 bases short and J 6 bases short, with 13 bases between. Germline CDR1 is MNHNS and CDR2 is SASEGT. CDR3 length: 15 residues. Written as DNA, the CDR3 is TGTGCCAGCAGTGAATCGGGCGCCGGACCCGGGGAGCTGTTTTTT. This sequence encodes CASSESGAGPGELFF.

J is TRBJ1-1 and V is TRBV7-9; 8 bases map to TRBD1. V lost 5 bases and J lost 4; bases outside the gene matches: 3. This CDR3 contains 13 residues. Germline V gene data show CDR1 as SEHNR and CDR2 as FQNEAQ (reference sequence). CDR3 loop: CASSRTGTTEAFF. DNA of the CDR3: TGTGCCAGCAGCCGGACAGGGACCACTGAAGCTTTCTTT.

The chain recombines TRBV6-1 with TRBJ2-5, with D tentatively TRBD2 (5 bases). The CDR3 totals 13 residues. Trimming cost V 5 bases and J 1 base, with 8 bases left between them. Germline assignment: CDR1 MNHNS and CDR2 SASEGT. For the CDR3, the DNA is TGTGCCAGCAGTAGCGGCTCCCAAGAGACCCAGTACTTC. Amino acid sequence: CASSSGSQETQYF.

The chain joins TRBV18 to TRBJ2-1, with 8 bases matching TRBD2. After removal of 5 bases from V and 6 bases from J, the junction contained 6 bases not matched to a gene. CDR1 and CDR2 (germline): KGHSH, LQKENI. The CDR3 is 14 amino acids. The CDR3: CASSSGGASNEQFF. CDR3 nucleotides: TGTGCCAGCTCATCCGGGGGGGCCTCCAATGAGCAGTTCTTC. The full variable domain, its missing parts supplied by reference TRBV18 and TRBJ2-1, is NAGVMQNPRHLVRRRGQEARLRCSPMKGHSHVYWYRQLPEEGLKFMVYLQKENIIDESGMPKERFSAEFPKEGPSILRIQQVVRGDSAAYFCASSSGGASNEQFFGPGTRLTVL.

The chain has TRBV19 and TRBJ2-5, with 9 bases lining up with TRBD1. With V trimmed by 6 bases and J by 4 bases, 9 bases remained unmatched. The CDR3 runs to 15 residues. The germline V gene has CDR1 LNHDA and CDR2 SQIVND (reference sequence). This CDR3 reads CASRTTGGRGETQYF. The CDR3 DNA sequence: TGTGCCAGTAGAACCACAGGGGGCCGCGGAGAGACCCAGTACTTC. Variable domain in full (rest from reference TRBV19 and TRBJ2-5): DGGITQSPKYLFRKEGQNVTLSCEQNLNHDAMYWYRQDPGQGLRLIYYSQIVNDFQKGDIAEGYSVSREKKESFPLTVTSAQKNPTAFYLCASRTTGGRGETQYFGPGTRLLVL.

The chain is built from TRBV7-9 and TRBJ1-6; TRBD1 might be the D (6 bases). CDR3 length: 13 residues. Trimming pared 11 bases from V and 9 bases from J, leaving 17 bases between. Germline V gives CDR1 SEHNR, CDR2 FQNEAQ (reference sequence). CDR3 residues: CAVGGAEGSPLHF. In DNA, the CDR3 is TGTGCCGTGGGGGGGGCTGAAGGTTCACCCCTCCACTTT.

The chain recombines TRBV19 with TRBJ2-2, with D tentatively TRBD2 (6 bases). The germline V gene encodes CDR1 LNHDA and CDR2 SQIVND (reference sequence). This CDR3 has 15 amino acids. The V gene lost 9 bases and the J gene lost 4 bases, with 18 bases spanning the gap. The CDR3, as DNA: TGTGCCAGCTTCGCCGGGACTTTGGGCACCGGGGAGCTGTTTTTT. Its protein is CASFAGTLGTGELFF.

This chain connects TRBV6-5 to TRBJ2-7; 10 positions agree with TRBD1. This CDR3 contains 14 residues. In germline, CDR1 is MNHEY, CDR2 SVGAGI. V lost 10 bases to trimming and J lost 3 bases; unmatched junction nucleotides: 9. The CDR3 nucleotides are TGTGCCACCCAAGCAGGGGACAGGGGCTACGAGCAGTACTTC. Translating gives CATQAGDRGYEQYF.

To note about this clone: Other DNA sequences in this sample translate to the same CDR3. This rearrangement joins TRBV5-1 to TRBJ1-2; no reliable D call. Deletions cut 0 bases from V and 4 bases from J, with 10 bases between. Germline CDR1 is SGHRS and CDR2 is YFSETQ. The CDR3 is 14 amino acids. This CDR3 is CASSLDVEVYGYTF. In DNA form, the CDR3 reads TGCGCCAGCAGCTTGGATGTGGAGGTCTATGGCTACACCTTC.

The chain recombines TRBV28 with TRBJ2-1; 8 bases agree with TRBD2. This CDR3 spans 12 amino acids. Trimming at V came to 5 bases and at J to 7 bases, leaving 1 base not matched to a gene. CDR1 MDHEN and CDR2 SYDVKM come from the germline V gene. This chain's CDR3 is CASSERENEQFF. The CDR3, as DNA: TGTGCCAGCAGTGAGCGGGAGAATGAGCAGTTCTTC.

This rearrangement joins TRBV11-2 to TRBJ1-1, with D possibly TRBD1 on 5 matching bases. Germline CDR1 SGHAT, CDR2 FQNNGV. With 2 bases removed from V and 4 bases from J, the gap between germline ends came to 11 bases. The CDR3 has 14 residues. CDR3 residues: CASSLPGRATEAFF. CDR3 nucleotides: TGTGCCAGCAGCTTACCGGGGCGCGCCACTGAAGCTTTCTTT. The full variable domain, completed using reference TRBV11-2 and TRBJ1-1, is EAGVAQSPRYKIIEKRQSVAFWCNPISGHATLYWYQQILGQGPKLLIQFQNNGVVDDSQLPKDRFSAERLKGVDSTLKIQPAKLEDSAVYLCASSLPGRATEAFFGQGTRLTVV.

This clone showed up just once. This sequence joins TRBV7-8 and TRBJ1-3; the D gene is possibly TRBD1 (5 bases). Germline V gene sequence: CDR1 SGHVS, CDR2 FQNEAQ. Trimming shortened V by 5 bases and J by 0 bases, and 11 bases separated the two germline ends. The CDR3 runs to 15 residues. Written as DNA, the CDR3 is TGTGCCAGCAGCCAACAGGTGACCTCTGGAAACACCATATATTTT. Residues: CASSQQVTSGNTIYF.

The chain combines TRBV7-9 with TRBJ1-1; D is ambiguous. V lost 5 bases and J 6 bases, leaving 13 bases between the germline ends. This CDR3 spans 13 amino acids. CDR1 SEHNR and CDR2 FQNEAQ come from the germline V gene (reference sequence). The CDR3 DNA reads as TGTGCCAGCAGCGCCGGGGTTAACCCTGAAGCTTTCTTT. This gives the protein CASSAGVNPEAFF.

V usage is TRBV28 and J usage is TRBJ2-4, with 8 nucleotides matching TRBD2. Germline V CDR1 and CDR2: MDHEN, SYDVKM. Trimming removed 8 bases from V and 3 bases from J; junction bases left unmatched: 9. The CDR3 length is 15 residues. CDR3 sequence: CASGLRGGGKNIQYF. In DNA, the CDR3 is TGTGCCAGCGGACTCCGGGGGGGTGGCAAAAACATTCAGTACTTC. Complete variable domain (other parts from reference TRBV28 and TRBJ2-4): DVKVTQSSRYLVKRTGEKVFLECVQDMDHENMFWYRQDPGLGLRLIYFSYDVKMKEKGDIPEGYSVSREKKERFSLILESASTNQTSMYLCASGLRGGGKNIQYFGAGTRLSVL.

This clone was detected a few times. The rearrangement uses TRBV5-1 and TRBJ2-3; D may be TRBD2 (6 bases). The ends were cut back, 1 base at V and 1 base at J, with 16 bases in the middle. The CDR3 extends over 17 amino acids. Germline values: CDR1 SGHRS, CDR2 YFSETQ. The CDR3 spells CASSLRAGSWGTDTQYF. CDR3 coding DNA: TGCGCCAGCAGCTTGAGGGCGGGATCGTGGGGCACAGATACGCAGTATTTT.

This chain connects TRBV27 to TRBJ2-6; D might be TRBD1 or TRBD2, each matching 5 bases. V was pared by 2 bases and J by 4 bases, with 9 bases between. Germline CDR1 and CDR2: MNHEY and SMNVEV (reference sequence). The CDR3 length is 15 residues. In DNA, the CDR3 is TGTGCCAGCAGTTTAATGGGGACCGGGGCCAACGTCCTGACTTTC. This codes for CASSLMGTGANVLTF.

J is TRBJ1-5 and V is TRBV28; 11 nucleotides match TRBD1. The germline gives CDR1 MDHEN, CDR2 SYDVKM. The CDR3 totals 17 residues. V was clipped by 5 bases and J by 7 bases; unmatched bases: 13. This CDR3 is CASSPIRGTGGRQPQHF. The CDR3, as DNA: TGTGCCAGCAGTCCTATTAGGGGGACAGGGGGACGCCAGCCCCAGCATTTT.

The gene calls are TRBV6-1 and TRBJ2-7, with D unresolved. The CDR3 is 13 amino acids. Germline-derived CDR1 and CDR2 are MNHNS and SASEGT. Trimming stripped 4 bases from V and 3 bases from J, with 10 bases between. CDR3 sequence reads: CASSGQSLYEQYF. In nucleotides, the CDR3 is TGTGCCAGCAGTGGACAAAGCCTCTACGAGCAGTACTTC.

This clone showed up just once. The rearrangement joins TRBV30 to TRBJ2-7, with 12 bases lining up with TRBD2. Germline CDR1 GTSNPN, CDR2 SVGIG (reference sequence). This CDR3 has 19 amino acids. With 4 bases clipped from V and 2 bases from J, the junction kept 18 bases outside the gene matches. The CDR3 nucleotides are TGTGCCTGGAATCGCCGGCCAGGGACTAGCGGGCCCCCCACCTACGAGCAGTACTTC. Amino acid sequence: CAWNRRPGTSGPPTYEQYF.

This clone turned up a few times. The chain carries TRBV4-1 and TRBJ2-4, with D possibly TRBD1 on 6 matching bases. CDR1 is MGHRA and CDR2 is YSYEKL in the germline V gene. The CDR3 sequence is 14 residues long. With 2 bases removed from V and 8 bases from J, the gap between germline ends came to 13 bases. The CDR3 here is CASSQQGMEDIQYF. In DNA, the CDR3 is TGCGCCAGCAGCCAACAGGGGATGGAGGACATTCAGTACTTC.

This rearrangement joins TRBV27 to TRBJ1-5, with TRBD1 matching over 9 bases. The V gene end was trimmed by 5 bases and the J gene end by 7 bases; junction bases not matched to a gene: 9. Germline V gene sequence: CDR1 MNHEY, CDR2 SMNVEV (reference sequence). The CDR3 extends over 15 amino acids. This chain's CDR3 is CASSRTGAMSQPQHF. DNA for the CDR3: TGTGCCAGCAGTAGGACAGGGGCCATGAGCCAGCCCCAGCATTTT.

The CDR3 sequence is CASSTFQGSDTEAFF. As DNA, the CDR3 is TGTGCCAGTAGTACTTTCCAGGGTTCCGACACTGAAGCTTTCTTT. The V and J genes are TRBV19 and TRBJ1-1, with D possibly matching TRBD1 (5 bases). The CDR3 sequence is 15 residues long. Trimming shortened V by 4 bases and J by 3 bases, and 15 bases separated the two germline ends. Germline CDR1 LNHDA, CDR2 SQIVND (reference sequence).

The chain joins TRBV7-2 to TRBJ1-2, with D perhaps matching TRBD1 (5 bases). The CDR3 spans 15 residues. The V gene lost 5 bases and the J gene lost 0 bases, with 13 bases spanning the gap. Germline-derived CDR1 and CDR2 are SGHTA and FQGNSA. The chain's CDR3 is CASSPRRDANYGYTF. As DNA, the CDR3 is TGTGCCAGCAGCCCGCGCAGGGATGCTAACTATGGCTACACCTTC.

The DNA of the CDR3 is TGTGCCAGCAGCTCCCTTTTTAGGATTAACACCGGGGAGCTGTTTTTT. Translation gives CASSSLFRINTGELFF. This chain uses TRBV5-6 with TRBJ2-2, with D hard to call. Trimming cost V 3 bases and J 2 bases, with 14 bases left between them. CDR3 length: 16 residues. Per germline, CDR1 SGHDT and CDR2 YYEEEE.